This passage covers 8 T cell receptor beta chains from one sample sequenced in a study of blood T cell repertoires in COVID-19. The table came from immunoSEQ multiplex PCR; TCRdb's copy has only in-frame clones and leaves some out. The sample has some 270,000 clones, roughly 86% seen once. The specimen was peripheral blood. The receptors were gathered from an older woman who had recovered from COVID-19.

This chain uses TRBV29-1 with TRBJ2-3; TRBD2 aligns across 10 bases. V lost 7 bases to trimming and J lost 6 bases; unmatched junction nucleotides: 13. The length of the CDR3 is 15 residues. Germline values: CDR1 SQVTM, CDR2 ANQGSEA. CDR3 nucleotides: TGCAGCGCCTCACAACTAGCGGGGATGAGGGATACGCAGTATTTT. Amino acids: CSASQLAGMRDTQYF.

The genes are TRBV27 and TRBJ2-7; TRBD2 matches at 8 bases. Germline-derived CDR1 and CDR2 are MNHEY and SMNVEV (reference sequence). Trimming took 2 bases from V and 6 from J; bases not matched to a gene: 12. The CDR3 length is 16 residues. The chain's CDR3 is CASSLRGQRGSSEQYF. CDR3 coding DNA: TGTGCCAGCAGTTTAAGGGGCCAGCGGGGGAGTAGCGAGCAGTACTTC.

The V and J genes are TRBV5-1 and TRBJ1-4; D is undetermined. The CDR3 consists of 15 residues. V was pared by 1 base and J by 8 bases, with 15 bases between. Germline V gene data show CDR1 as SGHRS and CDR2 as YFSETQ. The chain's CDR3 is CASSLNPSMGEKLFF. The DNA for the CDR3 is TGCGCCAGCAGCTTGAATCCGTCAATGGGCGAAAAACTGTTTTTT.

V gene TRBV4-1 combines with J gene TRBJ2-1, with 8 bases identical to TRBD2. The ends lost 3 bases at V and 8 bases at J; junction bases unmatched: 15. There are 17 residues in the CDR3. The germline CDR1 and CDR2 sequences are MGHRA and YSYEKL. The CDR3 coding sequence is TGCGCCAGCAGCCACCCAAACACCGGGGGGGCGGTCTATGAGCAGTTCTTC. It is translated as CASSHPNTGGAVYEQFF.

The chain links TRBV24-1 to TRBJ1-2, with a weak D call TRBD1 (5 bases). V was shortened by 2 bases and J by 4 bases, with 16 bases between the two germline ends. Germline V gene sequence: CDR1 KGHDR, CDR2 SFDVKD. This CDR3 has 16 residues. The CDR3 nucleotides read TGTGCCACCAGTGATTCACCGGGACCGGGAGGCTATGGCTACACCTTC. Residues: CATSDSPGPGGYGYTF.

This sequence joins TRBV5-4 and TRBJ2-2; 10 nucleotides agree with TRBD1. V was pared by 6 bases and J by 6 bases, with 8 bases of the junction left unmatched. Germline loops: CDR1 SGHNT, CDR2 YYREEE (reference sequence). The CDR3 extends over 15 amino acids. For the CDR3, the DNA is TGTGCCAGCAAACCCGGGACAGGGGTGCCCGGGGAGCTGTTTTTT. This codes for CASKPGTGVPGELFF.

The V and J genes are TRBV2 and TRBJ2-7; D perhaps matches TRBD1 (6 bases). The V end was cut by 0 bases, the J end by 7 bases, with 19 bases between. Per the germline V gene, CDR1 is SNHLY and CDR2 is FYNNEI. The CDR3 totals 16 residues. The CDR3 loop is CASSEALGGGLGEQYF. The CDR3, as DNA: TGTGCCAGCAGTGAAGCGCTTGGGGGCGGGCTGGGTGAGCAGTACTTC.

This clone has only one observation. The chain is built from TRBV6-1 and TRBJ2-1; 10 bases map to TRBD2. J gave up 9 bases and V 4 bases, and 12 bases lay outside the gene matches. The CDR3 length is 16 residues. Germline V gene sequence: CDR1 MNHNS, CDR2 SASEGT. CDR3 coding DNA: TGTGCCAGCAGTGTATTCGAGCGGGGGGGCAGGAGTGAGCAGTTCTTC. It translates to CASSVFERGGRSEQFF.